This is a list of T cell receptor beta chains from one sample in a study of shared clonotypes between healthy human individuals. Data came from immunoSEQ multiplex PCR; TCRdb stores just in-frame clones and leaves some out. The profile shows 1.4 million to 1.5 million clones, 96% of them singletons. Sequencing was done on a sample of naive CD4+ T cells sorted from blood. These receptor sequences come from a man aged 25-40 years in good health. CDR3s include the opening cysteine and the closing phenylalanine or tryptophan. A D gene is named only where the DNA matches it firmly. Clone sizes are given selectively: once, few, many, or a class where the clone is expanded.

D: TRBD1; size: -; length: 16; J: TRBJ1-1; V: TRBV18; CDR3: CASSPVGQGAATEAFF; DNA: TGTGCCAGCTCACCGGTGGGACAGGGGGCGGCCACTGAAGCTTTCTTT
D: -; size: -; length: 13; J: TRBJ1-1; V: TRBV7-9; CDR3: CASSFRPLGEAFF; DNA: TGTGCCAGCAGCTTTCGCCCGCTGGGGGAAGCTTTCTTT
D: -; size: -; length: 12; J: TRBJ2-1; V: TRBV28; CDR3: CASSFSLNEQFF; DNA: TGTGCCAGCAGTTTTTCCCTCAATGAGCAGTTCTTC
D: TRBD1; size: -; length: 18; J: TRBJ2-3; V: TRBV19; CDR3: CASSITSWGQGTGDTQYF; DNA: TGTGCCAGTAGTATTACTTCATGGGGACAGGGTACTGGAGATACGCAGTATTTT
D: TRBD1; size: -; length: 14; J: TRBJ1-2; V: TRBV10-2; CDR3: CASGTAGGSYGYTF; DNA: TGCGCCAGCGGGACAGCTGGTGGATCCTATGGCTACACCTTC
D: -; size: -; length: 13; J: TRBJ2-7; V: TRBV6-6; CDR3: CASNRGGDHEQYF; DNA: TGTGCCAGCAATAGAGGGGGGGACCACGAGCAGTACTTC
D: -; size: -; length: 11; J: TRBJ2-5; V: TRBV5-8; CDR3: CASSFRETQYF; DNA: TGTGCCAGCAGCTTTAGGGAGACCCAGTACTTC
D: -; size: -; length: 14; J: TRBJ1-1; V: TRBV27; CDR3: CASSLQDVGGEAFF; DNA: TGTGCCAGCAGTTTACAGGATGTTGGAGGTGAAGCTTTCTTT
D: TRBD2; size: -; length: 15; J: TRBJ2-7; V: TRBV7-9; CDR3: CASSFSGGKTHEQYF; DNA: TGTGCCAGCAGCTTCTCCGGGGGGAAGACCCACGAGCAGTACTTC
D: -; size: -; length: 15; J: TRBJ2-2; V: TRBV5-4; CDR3: CASRKEYANTGELFF; DNA: TGTGCCAGCAGAAAGGAGTACGCGAACACCGGGGAGCTGTTTTTT
D: TRBD1; size: once; length: 16; J: TRBJ2-2; V: TRBV14; CDR3: CASSQDGPGGTGELFF; DNA: TGTGCCAGCAGCCAAGATGGTCCAGGGGGAACCGGGGAGCTGTTTTTT
D: TRBD1; size: -; length: 14; J: TRBJ1-1; V: TRBV4-2; CDR3: CASSLTGGGTEAFF; DNA: TGTGCCAGCAGCCTCACAGGGGGCGGCACTGAAGCTTTCTTT
D: -; size: -; length: 14; J: TRBJ1-1; V: TRBV27; CDR3: CASSPWTENTEAFF; DNA: TGTGCCAGCAGTCCGTGGACAGAGAACACTGAAGCTTTCTTT
D: -; size: -; length: 15; J: TRBJ1-3; V: TRBV5-1; CDR3: CASSYTPAAGNTIYF; DNA: TGCGCCAGCAGCTATACCCCAGCAGCTGGAAACACCATATATTTT
D: -; size: -; length: 16; J: TRBJ2-3; V: TRBV1; CDR3: CTSSQDPDGSTDTQYF; DNA: TGCACCAGCAGCCAAGATCCTGACGGAAGCACAGATACGCAGTATTTT
D: TRBD2; size: -; length: 13; J: TRBJ2-7; V: TRBV18; CDR3: CASSLREGYEQYF; DNA: TGTGCCAGCTCACTGCGGGAGGGCTACGAGCAGTACTTC
D: TRBD1; size: -; length: 11; J: TRBJ1-4; V: TRBV30; CDR3: CAWATGSKLFF; DNA: TGTGCCTGGGCGACAGGGAGTAAACTGTTTTTT
D: TRBD2; size: -; length: 15; J: TRBJ2-1; V: TRBV29-1; CDR3: CSPALAGGPRNEQFF; DNA: TGCAGCCCCGCGCTAGCGGGAGGGCCGAGGAATGAGCAGTTCTTC
D: TRBD1; size: -; length: 15; J: TRBJ1-5; V: TRBV9; CDR3: CASSVTGQKNQPQHF; DNA: TGTGCCAGCAGCGTAACGGGACAGAAGAATCAGCCCCAGCATTTT
D: -; size: -; length: 12; J: TRBJ2-1; V: TRBV7-9; CDR3: CASSATGIEQFF; DNA: TGTGCCAGCAGCGCAACAGGGATTGAGCAGTTCTTC
D: -; size: -; length: 14; J: TRBJ2-2; V: TRBV6-5; CDR3: CARRKDTNTGELFF; DNA: TGTGCCCGAAGAAAGGACACGAACACCGGGGAGCTGTTTTTT
D: -; size: -; length: 16; J: TRBJ2-1; V: TRBV10-3; CDR3: CAISESGKASPNEQFF; DNA: TGTGCCATCAGTGAGTCCGGGAAGGCAAGTCCTAATGAGCAGTTCTTC
D: -; size: -; length: 16; J: TRBJ1-1; V: TRBV5-1; CDR3: CASSLDGQGGTTEAFF; DNA: TGCGCCAGCAGCTTGGACGGTCAGGGTGGAACGACTGAAGCTTTCTTT
D: TRBD1; size: -; length: 12; J: TRBJ2-7; V: TRBV18; CDR3: CASSRTGGEQYF; DNA: TGTGCCAGCTCTCGGACAGGGGGCGAGCAGTACTTC
D: -; size: -; length: 14; J: TRBJ2-7; V: TRBV7-9; CDR3: CASSAPSVRYEQYF; DNA: TGTGCCAGCAGCGCCCCTAGCGTACGCTACGAGCAGTACTTC
D: TRBD2; size: -; length: 19; J: TRBJ2-1; V: TRBV10-2; CDR3: CASSLIGTSVLLSYNEQFF; DNA: TGCGCCAGCAGTCTAATCGGGACTAGCGTATTACTCTCCTACAATGAGCAGTTCTTC
D: TRBD2; size: -; length: 18; J: TRBJ2-1; V: TRBV9; CDR3: CASSVGAQTSGRAVEQFF; DNA: TGTGCCAGCAGCGTAGGGGCCCAGACTAGCGGGAGGGCCGTTGAGCAGTTCTTC
D: -; size: -; length: 15; J: TRBJ1-5; V: TRBV10-3; CDR3: CAISESQAGHQPQHF; DNA: TGTGCCATCAGTGAGTCTCAGGCAGGGCATCAGCCCCAGCATTTT
D: -; size: -; length: 13; J: TRBJ1-4; V: TRBV2; CDR3: CASTREGSEKLFF; DNA: TGTGCCAGCACCAGGGAAGGGAGTGAAAAACTGTTTTTT
D: TRBD1; size: -; length: 14; J: TRBJ2-5; V: TRBV6-5; CDR3: CASRKLDRGETQYF; DNA: TGTGCCAGCAGAAAATTGGACAGGGGTGAGACCCAGTACTTC
D: TRBD2; size: -; length: 15; J: TRBJ2-5; V: TRBV9; CDR3: CASSVSGSIQETQYF; DNA: TGTGCCAGCAGCGTTAGCGGGAGTATCCAAGAGACCCAGTACTTC
D: -; size: once; length: 15; J: TRBJ2-7; V: TRBV28; CDR3: CASSLLPRGRNEQYF; DNA: TGTGCCAGCAGTTTACTGCCAAGGGGGAGGAACGAGCAGTACTTC
D: TRBD1; size: -; length: 16; J: TRBJ1-1; V: TRBV19; CDR3: CASSIDRWDRGTEAFF; DNA: TGTGCCAGTAGTATAGATCGTTGGGACAGGGGTACTGAAGCTTTCTTT
D: TRBD2; size: -; length: 19; J: TRBJ2-1; V: TRBV7-3; CDR3: CASSLFLAGGPPSYNEQFF; DNA: TGTGCCAGCAGCTTATTCCTAGCGGGAGGGCCCCCCTCCTACAATGAGCAGTTCTTC
D: TRBD2; size: -; length: 18; J: TRBJ2-7; V: TRBV2; CDR3: CASMLQETSGRRTYEQYF; DNA: TGTGCCAGCATGCTCCAGGAGACTAGCGGGAGGAGGACCTACGAGCAGTACTTC
D: -; size: -; length: 16; J: TRBJ1-2; V: TRBV7-2; CDR3: CASSHSGTRRDYGYTF; DNA: TGTGCCAGCAGCCACTCCGGGACACGACGCGACTATGGCTACACCTTC
D: TRBD1; size: -; length: 15; J: TRBJ1-5; V: TRBV28; CDR3: CASSLTGTDNQPQHF; DNA: TGTGCCAGCAGTCTTACCGGGACAGACAATCAGCCCCAGCATTTT
D: TRBD2; size: -; length: 15; J: TRBJ2-1; V: TRBV5-4; CDR3: CASSPLAGGRSEQFF; DNA: TGTGCCAGCAGCCCGCTAGCGGGAGGGAGGAGTGAGCAGTTCTTC
D: TRBD1; size: -; length: 12; J: TRBJ1-2; V: TRBV28; CDR3: CAGGTGIYGYTF; DNA: TGTGCAGGCGGGACAGGGATCTATGGCTACACCTTC
D: -; size: -; length: 16; J: TRBJ2-1; V: TRBV28; CDR3: CASSYPIKGRYNEQFF; DNA: TGTGCCAGCAGTTATCCAATTAAAGGTCGCTACAATGAGCAGTTCTTC
D: -; size: -; length: 17; J: TRBJ2-6; V: TRBV5-8; CDR3: CASSLLQEHSGANVLTF; DNA: TGTGCCAGCAGCCTCCTACAGGAGCACTCTGGGGCCAACGTCCTGACTTTC
D: -; size: -; length: 13; J: TRBJ1-1; V: TRBV6-6; CDR3: CASSYRDILRAFF; DNA: TGTGCCAGCAGTTACCGAGACATATTGCGAGCTTTCTTT
D: -; size: -; length: 13; J: TRBJ2-7; V: TRBV4-3; CDR3: CASSPALLAEQYF; DNA: TGCGCCAGCAGCCCAGCCCTTCTCGCCGAGCAGTACTTC
D: -; size: -; length: 13; J: TRBJ1-2; V: TRBV4-2; CDR3: CASSLRGERGYTF; DNA: TGTGCCAGCAGCTTGCGGGGAGAACGGGGCTACACCTTC
D: TRBD2; size: -; length: 16; J: TRBJ2-1; V: TRBV5-1; CDR3: CASSLEGLAGGGEQFF; DNA: TGCGCCAGCAGCTTGGAGGGACTAGCGGGAGGCGGGGAGCAGTTCTTC
D: -; size: -; length: 13; J: TRBJ2-5; V: TRBV6-6; CDR3: CASSRTVQETQYF; DNA: TGTGCCAGCAGTCGGACTGTTCAAGAGACCCAGTACTTC
D: -; size: -; length: 15; J: TRBJ2-1; V: TRBV28; CDR3: CASSQQGPYYNEQFF; DNA: TGTGCCAGCAGTCAACAGGGTCCATACTACAATGAGCAGTTCTTC
D: -; size: -; length: 13; J: TRBJ2-3; V: TRBV28; CDR3: CASSQGPTDTQYF; DNA: TGTGCCAGCAGTCAGGGGCCCACAGATACGCAGTATTTT
D: -; size: -; length: 15; J: TRBJ2-2; V: TRBV5-4; CDR3: CASTPLTYGLGELFF; DNA: TGTGCCAGCACCCCTCTGACTTACGGGCTCGGGGAGCTGTTTTTT
D: -; size: -; length: 14; J: TRBJ1-1; V: TRBV28; CDR3: CASSLLTGGGGAFF; DNA: TGTGCCAGCAGTTTACTGACAGGAGGTGGCGGAGCTTTCTTT
D: -; size: -; length: 16; J: TRBJ2-1; V: TRBV10-1; CDR3: CASSESTLRPYNEQFF; DNA: TGCGCCAGCAGTGAGTCAACCCTAAGACCTTACAATGAGCAGTTCTTC